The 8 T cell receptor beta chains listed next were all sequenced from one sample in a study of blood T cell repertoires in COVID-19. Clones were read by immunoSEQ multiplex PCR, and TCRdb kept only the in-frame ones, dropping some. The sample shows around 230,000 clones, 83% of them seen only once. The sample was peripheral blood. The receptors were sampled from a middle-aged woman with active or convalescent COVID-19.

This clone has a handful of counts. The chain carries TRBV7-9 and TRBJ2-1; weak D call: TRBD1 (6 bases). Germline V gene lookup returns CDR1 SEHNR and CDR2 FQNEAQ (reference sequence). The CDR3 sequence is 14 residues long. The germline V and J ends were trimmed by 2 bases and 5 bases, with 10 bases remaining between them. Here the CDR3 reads CASSLQGTHNEQFF. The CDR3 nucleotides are TGTGCCAGCAGCTTACAGGGGACCCACAATGAGCAGTTCTTC.

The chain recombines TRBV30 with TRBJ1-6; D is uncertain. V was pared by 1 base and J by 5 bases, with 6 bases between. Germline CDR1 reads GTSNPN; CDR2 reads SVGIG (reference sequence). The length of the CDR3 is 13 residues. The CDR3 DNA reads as TGTGCCTGGAGTGAGATAGATAATTCACCCCTCCACTTT. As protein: CAWSEIDNSPLHF.

In DNA, the CDR3 is TGTGCCACCAGTGATTTGGGAGGGCCATCTGGTCAGCCCCAGCATTTT. Translating gives CATSDLGGPSGQPQHF. The chain employs TRBV24-1 and TRBJ1-5; D unclear. Germline V gene data show CDR1 as KGHDR and CDR2 as SFDVKD. CDR3 size: 16 residues. Trimming left V 0 bases short and J 6 bases short, with 14 bases between.

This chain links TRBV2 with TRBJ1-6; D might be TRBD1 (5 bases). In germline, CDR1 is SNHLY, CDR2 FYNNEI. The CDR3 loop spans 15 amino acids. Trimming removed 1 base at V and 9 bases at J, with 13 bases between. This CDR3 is CASSEGAGLGSPLHF. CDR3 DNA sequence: TGTGCCAGCAGTGAAGGAGCAGGGTTGGGTTCACCCCTCCACTTT. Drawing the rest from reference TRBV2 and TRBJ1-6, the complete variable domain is EPEVTQTPSHQVTQMGQEVILRCVPISNHLYFYWYRQILGQKVEFLVSFYNNEISEKSEIFDDQFSVERPDGSNFTLKIRSTKLEDSAMYFCASSEGAGLGSPLHFGNGTRLTVT.

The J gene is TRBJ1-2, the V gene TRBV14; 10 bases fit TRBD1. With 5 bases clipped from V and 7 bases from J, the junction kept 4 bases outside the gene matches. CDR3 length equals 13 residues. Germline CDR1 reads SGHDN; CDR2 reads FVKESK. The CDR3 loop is CASSGGTGVGYTF. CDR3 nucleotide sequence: TGTGCCAGCAGCGGCGGGACAGGGGTTGGCTACACCTTC.

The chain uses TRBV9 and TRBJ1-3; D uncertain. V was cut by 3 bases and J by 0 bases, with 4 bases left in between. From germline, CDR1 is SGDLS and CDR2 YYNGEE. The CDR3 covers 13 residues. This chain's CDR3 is CASSGASGNTIYF. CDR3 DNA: TGTGCCAGCAGCGGAGCCTCTGGAAACACCATATATTTT.

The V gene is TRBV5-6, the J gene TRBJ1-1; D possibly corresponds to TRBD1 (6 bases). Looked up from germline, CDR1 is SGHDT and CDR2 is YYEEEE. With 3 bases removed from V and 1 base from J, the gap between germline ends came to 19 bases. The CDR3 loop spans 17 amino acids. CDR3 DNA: TGTGCCAGCAGCTACACAGGGCAAAGCCACAAGAACACTGAAGCTTTCTTT. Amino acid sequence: CASSYTGQSHKNTEAFF.

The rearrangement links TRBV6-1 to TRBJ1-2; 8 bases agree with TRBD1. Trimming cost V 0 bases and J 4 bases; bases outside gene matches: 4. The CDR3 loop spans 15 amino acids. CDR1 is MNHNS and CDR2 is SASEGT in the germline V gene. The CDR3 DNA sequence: TGTGCCAGCAGTGAAGCTCAGGGGGCTCTCTATGGCTACACCTTC. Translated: CASSEAQGALYGYTF.